This TCR beta chain was identified during a study of cytomegalovirus exposure and HLA in healthy donors. Points on this clone: Its antigen is undetermined.

Trimming left V 3 bases short and J 12 bases short, with 11 bases between. Germline values: CDR1 DFQATT, CDR2 SNEGSKA (reference sequence). The CDR3 is made up of 10 amino acids. The PCR employed 60 Vbeta primers together with 13 Jbeta primers. Libraries were prepared by immunoSEQ multiplex PCR; TCRdb keeps only in-frame clonotypes and omits some of them. The data show 150,000 to 200,000 clones, 75% to 85% seen once. The study's findings and limits: Later analysis demonstrated an association between a missense DCLRE1C variant and TCR beta V- and J-gene trimming. The study reported that TCR beta sequences accurately predicted HLA-A and HLA-B alleles in most subjects. The analysis excluded some indistinguishable V segments, including TRBV6-2 and TRBV6-3.

The sequencing sample was made of PBMCs. This chain joins TRBV20-1 and TRBJ1-1, with D hard to call. The sequence was collected from a boy between 10 and 17 years old in good health and CMV-seronegative. In DNA form, the CDR3 reads TGCAGTGCTAGTAACCGGGAAACTTTCTTT. The encoded protein is CSASNRETFF.